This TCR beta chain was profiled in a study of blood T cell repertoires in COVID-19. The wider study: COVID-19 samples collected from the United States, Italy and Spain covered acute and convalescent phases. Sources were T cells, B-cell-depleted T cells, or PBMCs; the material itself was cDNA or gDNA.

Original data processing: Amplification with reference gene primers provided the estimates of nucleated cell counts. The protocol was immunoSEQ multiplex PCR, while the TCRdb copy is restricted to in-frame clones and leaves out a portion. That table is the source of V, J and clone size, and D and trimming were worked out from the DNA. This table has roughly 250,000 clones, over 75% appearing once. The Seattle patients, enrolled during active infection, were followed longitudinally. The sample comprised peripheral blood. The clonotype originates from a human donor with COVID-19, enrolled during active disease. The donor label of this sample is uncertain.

CDR3 loop: CAISVSTSSGHEKETQYF. The CDR3 nucleotides read TGTGCCATCAGTGTCTCCACCTCTAGCGGGCACGAAAAAGAGACCCAGTACTTC. J is TRBJ2-5 and V is TRBV10-3; 8 bases map to TRBD2. After removal of 4 bases from V and 3 bases from J, the junction contained 16 bases not matched to a gene. The CDR3 is 18 amino acids. The germline CDR1 and CDR2 sequences are ENHRY and SYGVKD.